The subject of this entry is one T cell receptor beta chain. For the second PCR, which ran for about 6 to 12 cycles, a sample-barcoded 5' primer and a J-beta primer mix were used. Each sample yielded at least 2.5 million CDR3-containing paired-end reads. Each CDR3 protein is one row after TCRdb ran MiXCR on the 5' RACE reads. The sample consists of fewer than 1,200,000 distinct CDR3 sequences, 20% to 25% of them appearing once. The data are from a study of blood T cells in healthy people across ages. Trimming took off 6 bases at V and 1 base at J, with 15 bases between the two ends. This CDR3 has 15 amino acids. Germline CDR1 and CDR2: SGHVS and FQNEAQ. Peripheral blood from each donor was collected in a volume of about 10 milliliters. This sample also appeared in a second study, on T cells of mothers and their children. That paper notes: Each donor was one of three healthy Caucasian mothers or one of their six children. Related mother-child pairs shared slightly more overlap than unrelated pairs, but the difference was non-significant.

This chain joins TRBV7-8 and TRBJ1-1; D unresolved. Sequences were obtained from blood. This receptor was identified in a girl aged 2-9 years in good health. The CDR3 here is CASSKLASTNTEAFF. The CDR3 DNA is TGTGCCAGCAGTAAATTAGCGTCTACGAACACTGAAGCTTTCTTT. The entire variable domain, with the rest obtained from reference TRBV7-8 and TRBJ1-1, is as follows: GAGVSQSPRYKVAKRGQDVALRCDPISGHVSLFWYQQALGQGPEFLTYFQNEAQLDKSGLPSDRFFAERPEGSVSTLKIQRTQQEDSAVYLCASSKLASTNTEAFFGQGTRLTVV.